The 18 T cell receptor beta chains presented below share a single source sample, sequenced in a study of regulatory T cells in long-lasting Graves disease. Through Arm-PCR of CDR3 regions and iRepertoire HTBI primers, TCR beta libraries were built. TCRdb fed the multiplex PCR reads into MiXCR, producing one record per CDR3 protein. The table includes a few hundred thousand distinct CDR3 sequences, 14% detected once. As to time point: newly diagnosed GD, antithyroid drugs for less than 3 months. Preparation of the TCR library used RNA extracted from PBMCs. The sample was also reused in another study, on T cells in Graves' hyperthyroidism and ophthalmopathy.

This specimen consisted of peripheral blood mononuclear cells (PBMCs), obtained at new diagnosis, from a patient treated with antithyroid drugs. These receptors all come from a woman between 45 and 60 years old with Graves disease.

This clonotype showed up many times. An end of the junction differs from the germline gene, which may be a read error. The chain links TRBV7-7 to TRBJ2-2; TRBD1 matches 7 bases. The CDR3 consists of 15 residues. The V gene's germline CDR1 is SSHAT and CDR2 FNYEAQ (reference sequence). CDR3 amino acids: CASSLDRADTGELFF. The DNA of the CDR3 is TGTGCTAGCAGCCTAGACAGGGCGGACACCGGGGAGCTGTTTTTT.

This clonotype was seen repeatedly, ten times or more. The V call is TRBV2, the J call TRBJ2-1; D uncertain. Trimming took off 6 bases at V and 4 bases at J, with 7 bases between the two ends. This CDR3 is built from 12 residues. Germline-derived CDR1 and CDR2 are SNHLY and FYNNEI. CDR3 nucleotides: TGTGCCAGCAGAGCAGTATACAATGAGCAGTTCTTC. It translates to CASRAVYNEQFF.

This clonotype has at least ten counts. The chain carries TRBV9 and TRBJ2-7, with D tentatively TRBD2 (5 bases). CDR1 is SGDLS and CDR2 is YYNGEE in the germline V gene. This CDR3 is 13 amino acids long. Trimming took off 3 bases at V and 3 bases at J, with 10 bases between the two ends. As DNA, the CDR3 is TGTGCCAGCAGCGCCCGAGAGGGCTACGAGCAGTACTTC. Its translation is CASSAREGYEQYF. The complete variable domain, with remaining parts taken from reference TRBV9 and TRBJ2-7, reads DSGVTQTPKHLITATGQRVTLRCSPRSGDLSVYWYQQSLDQGLQFLIQYYNGEERAKGNILERFSAQQFPDLHSELNLSSLELGDSALYFCASSAREGYEQYFGPGTRLTVT.

The chain recombines TRBV14 with TRBJ2-5; the match to TRBD2 covers 15 bases. J lost 1 base, V lost 0 bases, and 12 bases had no gene match. CDR1 SGHDN and CDR2 FVKESK come from the germline V gene. This CDR3 has 21 amino acids. For the CDR3, the DNA is TGTGCCAGCAGCCAAGATTGGACTAGCGGGAGGGCCGAGGATGGCCAAGAGACCCAGTACTTC. Translating it yields CASSQDWTSGRAEDGQETQYF.

V is TRBV19 and J is TRBJ2-1, with TRBD1 identical over 10 bases. CDR3 length: 15 residues. The germline gives CDR1 LNHDA, CDR2 SQIVND (reference sequence). After removal of 2 bases from V and 8 bases from J, the junction contained 6 bases not matched to a gene. The CDR3 sequence: CASSIPGQGWDEQFF. The CDR3 DNA reads as TGTGCCAGTAGTATACCGGGACAGGGGTGGGATGAGCAGTTCTTC.

This rearrangement joins TRBV28 to TRBJ2-1, with 8 bases aligning to TRBD1. CDR1 MDHEN and CDR2 SYDVKM come from the germline V gene. The CDR3 is made up of 15 amino acids. V lost 5 bases, J lost 6 bases, and 9 bases stayed unmatched. The chain's CDR3 is CASSSEGQGINEQFF. The DNA of the CDR3 is TGTGCCAGCAGTAGCGAAGGACAGGGAATCAATGAGCAGTTCTTC.

V gene TRBV6-2 or TRBV6-3 combines with J gene TRBJ2-7; TRBD1 matches at 8 bases. This CDR3 region has 15 residues. J was trimmed by 3 bases and V by 6 bases; bases with no gene match: 10. Germline assignment: CDR1 MNHEY and CDR2 SVGEGT. The CDR3 coding sequence is TGTGCCAGCAGATCTCGTCAGGGGGCCATCTACGAGCAGTACTTC. Amino acid sequence: CASRSRQGAIYEQYF.

This clonotype was counted ten times or more. CDR3 sequence: CASSLFGREDEQYF. CDR3 in DNA: TGTGCCAGCAGTTTATTTGGCAGGGAAGACGAGCAGTACTTC. The V call is TRBV27, the J call TRBJ2-7, with D possibly TRBD1 on 5 matching bases. V was shortened by 1 base and J by 5 bases, with 12 bases between the two germline ends. CDR1 MNHEY and CDR2 SMNVEV come from the germline V gene (reference sequence). This CDR3 is built from 14 residues.

In its sample, this clonotype was seen many times. This chain links TRBV5-4 with TRBJ2-5; D might be TRBD1 (5 bases). This CDR3 spans 13 amino acids. Trimming cost V 0 bases and J 6 bases, with 9 bases left between them. Per germline, CDR1 SGHNT and CDR2 YYREEE (reference sequence). CDR3 sequence (DNA): TGTGCCAGCAGCTTGGAAGGGGTCAAGACCCAGTACTTC. This codes for CASSLEGVKTQYF.

The gene calls are TRBV6-5 and TRBJ2-1; D is unresolved. V was trimmed by 0 bases and J by 4 bases, leaving 16 bases between them. CDR1 is MNHEY and CDR2 is SVGAGI in the germline V gene. This CDR3 has 17 residues. The CDR3 DNA is TGTGCCAGCAGTTACTCTCAGTGGCCGACACCTTACAATGAGCAGTTCTTC. Amino acids: CASSYSQWPTPYNEQFF.

This chain links TRBV29-1 with TRBJ2-2; D is uncertain. CDR3 length equals 12 residues. Germline V lookup: CDR1 SQVTM, CDR2 ANQGSEA. V shed 4 bases and J shed 7 bases, with 10 bases lying between them. CDR3 nucleotides: TGCAGCGTTGGCAGGTTTAACGGGGAGCTGTTTTTT. This sequence encodes CSVGRFNGELFF.

This chain connects TRBV6-2 or TRBV6-3 to TRBJ2-5; 11 bases are shared with TRBD2. Germline lookup yields CDR1 MNHEY and CDR2 SVGEGT. V dropped 5 bases and J dropped 2; count of bases not matched to a gene: 10. The CDR3 extends over 17 amino acids. This CDR3 is CASSQTGTSGGQETQYF. The CDR3 DNA reads TGTGCCAGCAGTCAAACCGGGACTAGCGGAGGGCAAGAGACCCAGTACTTC.

In DNA form, the CDR3 reads TGTGCCAGCACCAGGGGGCGAGGAGTCTACAATGAGCAGTTCTTC. Amino acids: CASTRGRGVYNEQFF. The chain recombines TRBV28 with TRBJ2-1; 8 bases agree with TRBD1. CDR1 is MDHEN, CDR2 SYDVKM, per germline. V lost 7 bases and J lost 3; bases outside the gene matches: 8. The CDR3 runs to 15 residues.

Ten or more counts support this clonotype. The CDR3 loop reads CAWSFGGSYEQYF. In DNA, the CDR3 is TGTGCCTGGAGTTTCGGCGGATCCTACGAGCAGTACTTC. The V and J genes are TRBV30 and TRBJ2-7; D is uncertain. In germline, CDR1 is GTSNPN, CDR2 SVGIG (reference sequence). The V end was cut by 2 bases, the J end by 1 base, with 9 bases between. The CDR3 extends over 13 amino acids.

This clonotype was seen ten or more times. The chain is built from TRBV11-2 and TRBJ1-1; TRBD1 might be the D (6 bases). Germline V gene data show CDR1 as SGHAT and CDR2 as FQNNGV. V shed 2 bases and J shed 5 bases, with 15 bases lying between them. The CDR3 runs 15 residues. The CDR3 here is CASSLYLQGSTEAFF. Written as DNA, the CDR3 is TGTGCCAGCAGCTTATACCTTCAGGGGTCGACTGAAGCTTTCTTT.

This clonotype was detected only once. The chain combines TRBV18 with TRBJ2-2; 8 positions match TRBD2. This CDR3 has 16 amino acids. Germline V gene sequence: CDR1 KGHSH, CDR2 LQKENI. J gave up 3 bases and V 0 bases, and 3 bases lay outside the gene matches. The CDR3, as DNA: TGTGCCAGCTCACCACCGGCAGCGGGAGACACCGGGGAGCTGTTTTTT. Translated: CASSPPAAGDTGELFF.

This clonotype was observed many times. The chain is built from TRBV5-1 and TRBJ2-1, with 7 bases identical to TRBD2. The DNA end lines up better with TRBJ2-5; the J call may be wrong. The CDR3 spans 19 residues. Germline-derived CDR1 and CDR2 are SGHRS and YFSETQ. The CDR3 sequence: CASSLEGRWSGADRETQYF. CDR3 nucleotides: TGCGCCAGCAGCTTGGAAGGCAGGTGGAGCGGGGCGGATCGGGAGACCCAGTACTTC.

This clonotype has only a few counts. This chain uses TRBV6-2 or TRBV6-3 with TRBJ2-1; D is undetermined. This CDR3 has 14 amino acids. Deletions cut 6 bases from V and 4 bases from J, with 13 bases between. Per germline, CDR1 MNHEY and CDR2 SVGEGT. The CDR3 DNA follows: TGTGCCAGCAGCAGATCCGGTGGATACAATGAGCAGTTCTTC. Its translation is CASSRSGGYNEQFF.